This record looks at one TCR beta chain sequence and its context. Its target is unknown. V lost 4 bases and J 0 bases, leaving 17 bases between the germline ends. CDR1 SEHNR and CDR2 FQNEAQ come from the germline V gene (reference sequence). The length of the CDR3 is 17 residues. These data come from a study of cytomegalovirus exposure and HLA in healthy donors. Study results and limitations: Investigators reported about 160 TCR beta chains as tied to cytomegalovirus.

The assay was immunoSEQ multiplex PCR, and TCRdb's table has in-frame clones only and misses some. The sample carries 300,000 to 400,000 clones, roughly 85% recorded once. The V call is TRBV7-9, the J call TRBJ2-3; D may be TRBD2 (6 bases). The sequencing sample was made of PBMCs. The sequence derives from a woman aged 18 to 35 in good health and CMV-seronegative. The CDR3 spells CASSSSILATSTDTQYF. The CDR3 nucleotides are TGTGCCAGCAGCTCCTCGATACTAGCCACTAGCACAGATACGCAGTATTTT. The whole variable domain, remainder taken from reference TRBV7-9 and TRBJ2-3, is DTGVSQNPRHKITKRGQNVTFRCDPISEHNRLYWYRQTLGQGPEFLTYFQNEAQLEKSRLLSDRFSAERPKGSFSTLEIQRTEQGDSAMYLCASSSSILATSTDTQYFGPGTRLTVL.